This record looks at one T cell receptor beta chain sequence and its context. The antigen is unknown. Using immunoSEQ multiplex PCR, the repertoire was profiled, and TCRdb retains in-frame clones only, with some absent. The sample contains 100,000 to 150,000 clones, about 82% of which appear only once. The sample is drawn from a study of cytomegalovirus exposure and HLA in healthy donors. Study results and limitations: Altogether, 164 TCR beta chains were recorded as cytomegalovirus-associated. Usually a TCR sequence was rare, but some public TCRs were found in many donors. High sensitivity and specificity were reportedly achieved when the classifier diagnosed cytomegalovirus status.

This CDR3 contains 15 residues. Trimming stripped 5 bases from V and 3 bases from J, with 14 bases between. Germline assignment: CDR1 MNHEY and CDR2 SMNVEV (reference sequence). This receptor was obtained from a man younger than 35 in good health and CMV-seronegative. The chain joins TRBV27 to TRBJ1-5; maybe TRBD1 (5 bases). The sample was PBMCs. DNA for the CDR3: TGTGCCAGCAGTCCCCAGGCAGGGTACAATCAGCCCCAGCATTTT. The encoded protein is CASSPQAGYNQPQHF.